This TCR beta chain is drawn from a study of cytomegalovirus exposure and HLA in healthy donors. The germline CDR1 and CDR2 sequences are SGHTS and YDEGEE. This CDR3 is 16 amino acids long. Trimming at V came to 4 bases and at J to 5 bases, leaving 11 bases not matched to a gene. The PCR employed 60 Vbeta primers together with 13 Jbeta primers. Sequenced by immunoSEQ multiplex PCR; TCRdb stores in-frame clones only, minus some. In the table there are some 90,000 clones, 80% of which are singletons. The sample was PBMCs. The clonotype originates from a woman aged 45 to 65 in good health and CMV-seropositive. The chain has TRBV5-8 and TRBJ2-5; 10 bases align to TRBD1. CDR3 sequence (DNA): TGTGCCAGCAGCCCGAGCAAGACAGGGGGCCGGGAGACCCAGTACTTC. It codes for CASSPSKTGGRETQYF.